This T cell receptor beta chain was captured by sequencing in a study of blood T cells in healthy people across ages. PCR was performed a second time for 7 to 11 cycles using a sample-barcoded 5' primer and a J-beta primer mix. Every cDNA molecule bore a tag from a template-switch adaptor containing 12 random nucleotides. TCRdb reprocessed the 5' RACE reads via MiXCR and lists one record per CDR3 protein. The sample gives hundreds of thousands of distinct CDR3 sequences, 47% of which show up once; approximately 23% is in the top ten. The individuals who served as donors were healthy Caucasians living in Russia, aged roughly 6 to 90. As for this clonotype: Its antigen is not identified.

Notes on the study in general: Long-lived donors carried more naive CD4+ cells and greater diversity than aged donors.

The V gene's germline CDR1 is MNHEY and CDR2 SVGEGT. This CDR3 is 15 amino acids long. The V end was cut by 4 bases, the J end by 0 bases, with 13 bases between. This chain links TRBV6-2 or TRBV6-3 with TRBJ2-7; D is unresolved. The sequenced sample consisted of blood. The receptor's source is an elderly man in good health. The CDR3 nucleotides are TGTGCCAGCAGTTCCCCGGCCTTCTCCTCCTACGAGCAGTACTTC. It is translated as CASSSPAFSSYEQYF.